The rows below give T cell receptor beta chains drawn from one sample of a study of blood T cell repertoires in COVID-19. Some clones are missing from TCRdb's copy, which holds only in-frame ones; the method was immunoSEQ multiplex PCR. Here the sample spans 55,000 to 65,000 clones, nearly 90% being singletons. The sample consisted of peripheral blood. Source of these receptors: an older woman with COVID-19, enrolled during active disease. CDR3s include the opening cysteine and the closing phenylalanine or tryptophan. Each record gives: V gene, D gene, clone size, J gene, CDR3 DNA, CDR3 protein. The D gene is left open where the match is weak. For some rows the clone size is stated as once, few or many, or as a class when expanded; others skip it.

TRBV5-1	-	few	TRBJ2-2	TGCGCCAGCGGCTTTCAGGGGTCCGGGGAGCTGTTTTTT	CASGFQGSGELFF
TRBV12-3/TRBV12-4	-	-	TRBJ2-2	TGTGCCAGCAGTTTACAGGAAGGCTTGGAGCTGTTTTTT	CASSLQEGLELFF
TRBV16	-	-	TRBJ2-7	TGTGCCAGCAGCCAATCAAGAATAACGCCTACGAAGCAGTACTTC	CASSQSRITPTKQYF
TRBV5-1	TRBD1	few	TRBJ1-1	TGCGCCGTCCGGGACAGCATAAACACTGAAGCTTTCTTT	CAVRDSINTEAFF
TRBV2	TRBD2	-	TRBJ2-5	TGTGCCAGCAGTGAAGCCGCGGGGGCCCAGTACTTC	CASSEAAGAQYF
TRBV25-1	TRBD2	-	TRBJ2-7	TGTGCCAGCAGTGACTGGTTTCGGGGGGACGAGCAGTACTTC	CASSDWFRGDEQYF
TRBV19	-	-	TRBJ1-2	TGTGCCAGCCACAGGCAGCCGGGCGGCTATGGCTACACCTTC	CASHRQPGGYGYTF
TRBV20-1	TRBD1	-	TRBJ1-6	TGCAGTGCTAGTGGGGACAGGGTAAACCCCTATAATTCACCCCTCCACTTT	CSASGDRVNPYNSPLHF
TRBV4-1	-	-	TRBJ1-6	TGCGCCAGCAGCCAAGAGAGGCAGGGCAGCTCCTATAATTCACCCCTCCACTTT	CASSQERQGSSYNSPLHF
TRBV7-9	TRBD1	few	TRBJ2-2	TGTGCCAGCAGGTCTCAGGGGGTCGGGACCGGGGAGCTGTTTTTT	CASRSQGVGTGELFF
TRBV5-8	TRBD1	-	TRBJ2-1	TGTGCCAGCAGCAGCGGGACAGGGTTTTACAATGAGCAGTTCTTC	CASSSGTGFYNEQFF
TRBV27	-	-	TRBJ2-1	TGTGCCAGCAGTTTATCGGGAGGGGGTGAGCAGTTCTTC	CASSLSGGGEQFF
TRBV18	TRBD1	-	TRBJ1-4	TGTGCCAGCTCACAGGGGGCAGAAGAAAAACTGTTTTTT	CASSQGAEEKLFF
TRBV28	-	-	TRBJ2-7	TGTGCCAGCAGTTGGACTGTACCCGCCGAGCAGTACTTC	CASSWTVPAEQYF
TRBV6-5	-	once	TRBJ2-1	TGTGCCAGCAGTTATGGTAGCAATGAGCAGTTCTTC	CASSYGSNEQFF
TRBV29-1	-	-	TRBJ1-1	TGCAGCGTTGACGCGGGGATTGGGACTGAAGCTTTCTTT	CSVDAGIGTEAFF
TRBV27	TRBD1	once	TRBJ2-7	TGTGCCAGCAGTTTAGTAAAGACAGGGGGATACGAGCAGTACTTC	CASSLVKTGGYEQYF
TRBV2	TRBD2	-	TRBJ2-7	TGTGCCAGCATCATAGCGGGAGGGCCTTCCTACGAGCAGTACTTC	CASIIAGGPSYEQYF
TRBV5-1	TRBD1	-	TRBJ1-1	TGCGCCAGCAGTCTTCCCGGGACAGACACTGAAGCTTTCTTT	CASSLPGTDTEAFF
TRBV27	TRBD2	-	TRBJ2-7	TGTGCCAGCAGGGTTCAAGCGGGGGTTGCCTACGAGCAGTACTTC	CASRVQAGVAYEQYF
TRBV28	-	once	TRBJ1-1	TGTGCCAGCAGTCGGGGGGGCCTGGACACTGAAGCTTTCTTT	CASSRGGLDTEAFF
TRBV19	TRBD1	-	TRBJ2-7	TGTGCCAGTAGCTGGACAGGGCCTAACTACGAGCAGTACTTC	CASSWTGPNYEQYF
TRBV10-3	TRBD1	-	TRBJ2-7	TGTGCCATCAGTGACAGGGACAGTTCCTACGAGCAGTACTTC	CAISDRDSSYEQYF
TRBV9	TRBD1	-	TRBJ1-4	TGTGCCAGCAGCCTTGAGGGACAGGGTAATGAAAAACTGTTTTTT	CASSLEGQGNEKLFF
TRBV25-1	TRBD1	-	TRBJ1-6	TGTGCCAGCAGTTGGGACAGGGATGATTCACCCCTCCACTTT	CASSWDRDDSPLHF
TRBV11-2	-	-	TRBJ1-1	TGTGCCAGCAGCTCCGACAGGAACACTGAAGCTTTCTTT	CASSSDRNTEAFF
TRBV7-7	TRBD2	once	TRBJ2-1	TGTGCCAGCAGCTTAGGCCCCAGACTAGCGGGGGGGCTCTACAATGAGCAGTTCTTC	CASSLGPRLAGGLYNEQFF
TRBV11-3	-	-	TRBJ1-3	TGTGCCAGCAGCTTAGGCGTCGGAAACACCATATATTTT	CASSLGVGNTIYF
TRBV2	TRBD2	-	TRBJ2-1	TGTGCCAGCAGTGCGGGACTAGCGGGATCTTACAATGAGCAGTTCTTC	CASSAGLAGSYNEQFF
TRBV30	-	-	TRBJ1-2	TGTGCCTGGAGTGATGGACATCCCTATGGCTACACCTTC	CAWSDGHPYGYTF
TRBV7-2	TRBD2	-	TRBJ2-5	TGTGCCAGCAGCTTAGCAATCACGGGGGGGGAGACCCAGTACTTC	CASSLAITGGETQYF
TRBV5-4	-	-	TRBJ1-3	TGTGCCAGCAGCCCGGACAGAAGTGGAAACACCATATATTTT	CASSPDRSGNTIYF
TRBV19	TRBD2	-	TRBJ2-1	TGTGCCAGCCAATTCTCTAGCGGGGAGCAGTTCTTC	CASQFSSGEQFF
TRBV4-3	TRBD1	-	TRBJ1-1	TGCGCCAGCAGCCGCCGGGACAGGGAGAACACTGAAGCTTTCTTT	CASSRRDRENTEAFF
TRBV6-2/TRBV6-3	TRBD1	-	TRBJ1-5	TGTGCCAGCAGTTACACAGGGGGCGAGGGGCAGCCCCAGCATTTT	CASSYTGGEGQPQHF
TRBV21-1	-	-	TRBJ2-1	TGTGCCAGCGCGGAGGCCCCCAATGAGCAGTTCTTC	CASAEAPNEQFF
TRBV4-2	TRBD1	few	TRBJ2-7	TGTGCCAGCAGCCAAGAAGAGGGACAGGGATCCTACGAGCAGTACTTC	CASSQEEGQGSYEQYF
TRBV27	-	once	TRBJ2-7	TGTGCCAGCAGTTATAGCGGAGGGACCTACGAGCAGTACTTC	CASSYSGGTYEQYF
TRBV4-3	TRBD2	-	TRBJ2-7	TGCGCCAGCAGCCAAGACCACCTAGCGGGAGTGGAGTCCTACGAGCAGTACTTC	CASSQDHLAGVESYEQYF
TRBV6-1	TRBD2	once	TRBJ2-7	TGTGCCAGCAGTGAAAGACTAGCGGGAGTGGTCCCCTACGAGCAGTACTTC	CASSERLAGVVPYEQYF
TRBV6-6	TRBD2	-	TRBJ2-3	TGTGCCAGCAGTCCCGCCTCGACTAGCGGGGGCCGCAATACGCAGTATTTT	CASSPASTSGGRNTQYF
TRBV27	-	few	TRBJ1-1	TGTGCCAGCAGATCCTTTACTGAAGCTTTCTTT	CASRSFTEAFF
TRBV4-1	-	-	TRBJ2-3	TGCGCCAGCAGCCTGCTAGGCATTAGCACAGATACGCAGTATTTT	CASSLLGISTDTQYF
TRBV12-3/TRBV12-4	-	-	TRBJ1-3	TGTGCCAGCAGTTTACCTCGAAACACCATATATTTT	CASSLPRNTIYF
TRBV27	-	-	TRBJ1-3	TGTGCCAGCAGTTCCTCAGGGGTCTCTGGAAACACCATATATTTT	CASSSSGVSGNTIYF
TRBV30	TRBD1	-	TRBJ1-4	TGTGCCTTAGACAGGGGGAGGAATGAAAAACTGTTTTTT	CALDRGRNEKLFF
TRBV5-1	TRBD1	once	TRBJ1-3	TGCGCCAGCAGCACCGGGGGACAGGGGGACACCATATATTTT	CASSTGGQGDTIYF
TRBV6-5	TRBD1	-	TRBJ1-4	TGTGCCAGCAGCCGCGGGACAGATCACGAAAAACTGTTTTTT	CASSRGTDHEKLFF
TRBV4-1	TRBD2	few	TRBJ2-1	TGCGCCAGCAGCCAAGAATGGCGCGGGGGCTACAATGAGCAGTTCTTC	CASSQEWRGGYNEQFF
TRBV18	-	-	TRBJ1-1	TGTGCCAGCTCATCCGGGGAGAACACTGAAGCTTTCTTT	CASSSGENTEAFF
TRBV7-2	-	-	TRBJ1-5	TGTGCCAGCAGCTTAGTGGTTGAGAGCAATCAGCCCCAGCATTTT	CASSLVVESNQPQHF
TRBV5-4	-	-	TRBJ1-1	TGTGCCAGCAGCCGCTCACAAATGAACACTGAAGCTTTCTTT	CASSRSQMNTEAFF
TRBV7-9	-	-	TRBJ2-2	TGTGCCAGCAGCCCGAAGCTGGGACATATGAACACCGGGGAGCTGTTTTTT	CASSPKLGHMNTGELFF